This record looks at one TCR beta chain sequence and its context. Here immunoSEQ multiplex PCR was the method, and the copy in TCRdb shows in-frame clones only, minus some. The table includes approximately 120,000 clones, roughly 84% detected once. The data originate from a study of control samples from healthy donors and cancer patients. V shed 5 bases and J 1 base; nucleotides not matched to a gene: 4. CDR1 and CDR2 (germline): KGHSH, LQKENI. The CDR3 runs to 14 residues. This TCR came from a man in his late teens or twenties in good health. The sample consisted of blood. The chain joins TRBV18 to TRBJ1-1; 7 bases align to TRBD1. CDR3 in DNA: TGTGCCAGCTCAAGGGACAGCGAGAACACTGAAGCTTTCTTT. As protein: CASSRDSENTEAFF.